This T cell receptor beta chain was profiled in a study of T cell repertoires in cytomegalovirus infection. In the study overall: A matching HLA type, together with CMV infection, was signaled by public TCR beta signatures.

Broader study findings: Pooled public TCR beta family frequency picked out CMV carriers with the relevant HLA. CMV-specific TCR beta clonotypes restricted by HLA-C were the ones dominating the ex vivo response.

The table lists this clonotype with many counts. The antigen is unknown. TCRdb used MiXCR to reprocess the reads, holding one entry per CDR3 protein. The sample lists over 450,000 distinct CDR3 sequences; around 10% were seen once. The ends lost 4 bases at V and 5 bases at J; junction bases unmatched: 6. The CDR3 is made up of 15 amino acids. Germline V lookup: CDR1 SGHVS, CDR2 FQNEAQ. This TCR was sampled from a human donor in good health (CMV status not recorded). Some clones in this sample may be carry-over from other donors' samples. The V and J genes are TRBV7-8 and TRBJ2-1, with 9 bases matching TRBD2. The source material was PBMCs. The CDR3 spells CASSSLAGVDNEQFF. In DNA, the CDR3 is TGTGCCAGCAGCTCGTTAGCGGGGGTAGACAATGAGCAGTTCTTC.